Each of the 23 T cell receptor beta chains below was sequenced from the same sample in a study of shared clonotypes between healthy human individuals. The repertoire was sequenced with immunoSEQ multiplex PCR; TCRdb's copy has only in-frame clones and lacks some. Of some 2,500,000 clones detected, 93% appear once; the ten largest clones hold about 0.39%. The sample consisted of naive CD4+ T cells from PBMCs. Described subset: CD45RA+ positively selected. Receptors were obtained from a young man in good health. Some clones in this sample may be carry-over from other donors' samples.

The chain links TRBV19 to TRBJ1-5, with TRBD1 matching 7 bases. Germline V gene data show CDR1 as LNHDA and CDR2 as SQIVND (reference sequence). The CDR3 totals 15 residues. The V segment lost 6 bases and the J segment 3 bases; nucleotides outside the gene matches: 8. The CDR3 is CASRIKGADNQPQHF. The CDR3, as DNA: TGTGCCAGTAGGATCAAGGGGGCGGACAATCAGCCCCAGCATTTT.

The chain couples TRBV7-7 to TRBJ2-3; D is ambiguous. Germline V gives CDR1 SSHAT, CDR2 FNYEAQ (reference sequence). The CDR3 runs to 17 residues. V was clipped by 1 base and J by 4 bases, with 18 bases between them. Here the CDR3 DNA reads TGTGCCAGCAGCTTAGGGGTTTCCGGGTTTGGGGCAGATACGCAGTATTTT. Its protein product is CASSLGVSGFGADTQYF. The full variable domain, in which reference TRBV7-7 and TRBJ2-3 provide the parts outside the CDR3, is GAGVSQSPRYKVTKRGQDVTLRCDPISSHATLYWYQQALGQGPEFLTYFNYEAQPDKSGLPSDRFSAERPEGSISTLTIQRTEQRDSAMYRCASSLGVSGFGADTQYFGPGTRLTVL.

This chain joins TRBV5-1 and TRBJ2-2, with D unclear. The CDR3 loop spans 14 amino acids. The V end lost 2 bases, the J end lost 7 bases, and 12 bases lay between the germline ends. Germline CDR1 reads SGHRS; CDR2 reads YFSETQ. The CDR3 coding sequence is TGCGCCAGCAGCTTATCGTGGGATGGCGGGGAGCTGTTTTTT. As protein: CASSLSWDGGELFF.

The rearrangement links TRBV9 to TRBJ2-4; 7 nucleotides match TRBD2. Per germline, CDR1 SGDLS and CDR2 YYNGEE. V lost 3 bases, J lost 7 bases, and 10 bases stayed unmatched. The CDR3 totals 15 residues. CDR3: CASSEGQGGPNIQYF. CDR3 in DNA: TGTGCCAGCAGCGAGGGTCAGGGAGGGCCTAACATTCAGTACTTC.

The chain is built from TRBV28 and TRBJ2-1; D possibly corresponds to TRBD2 (6 bases). V shed 4 bases and J shed 9 bases, with 19 bases lying between them. In germline, CDR1 is MDHEN, CDR2 SYDVKM. The length of the CDR3 is 15 residues. Here the CDR3 DNA reads TGTGCCAGCAGTTGGGGAGGCAGGACTGAGGGTGAGCAGTTCTTC. Its protein product is CASSWGGRTEGEQFF. Complete variable domain (other parts from reference TRBV28 and TRBJ2-1): DVKVTQSSRYLVKRTGEKVFLECVQDMDHENMFWYRQDPGLGLRLIYFSYDVKMKEKGDIPEGYSVSREKKERFSLILESASTNQTSMYLCASSWGGRTEGEQFFGPGTRLTVL.

The chain recombines TRBV5-1 with TRBJ2-5; TRBD1 matches at 9 bases. This CDR3 comprises 13 residues. CDR1 SGHRS and CDR2 YFSETQ come from the germline V gene. After removal of 7 bases from V and 1 base from J, the junction contained 2 bases not matched to a gene. CDR3 nucleotide sequence: TGCGCCAGCCAGGGACAGGGCCAAGAGACCCAGTACTTC. This translates into CASQGQGQETQYF.

About this clone: Distinct nucleotide sequences in the sample also encode this CDR3. The chain combines TRBV28 with TRBJ2-7, with 7 bases aligning to TRBD2. V shed 5 bases, J shed 3 bases, and the junction held 4 bases outside the gene matches. The CDR3 has 13 amino acids. In germline, CDR1 is MDHEN, CDR2 SYDVKM. The CDR3 reads CASSLGGFYEQYF. CDR3 coding DNA: TGTGCCAGCAGTCTGGGGGGGTTCTACGAGCAGTACTTC.

This chain joins TRBV18 and TRBJ2-7, with TRBD2 as a possible D gene (6 bases). The CDR3 loop spans 14 amino acids. V gave up 5 bases and J gave up 5 bases, with 16 bases separating them. In germline, CDR1 is KGHSH, CDR2 LQKENI. The CDR3 sequence: CASSAAGAEDEQYF. CDR3 sequence (DNA): TGTGCCAGCTCAGCAGCGGGTGCGGAGGACGAGCAGTACTTC. Supplemented by reference TRBV18 and TRBJ2-7, the full variable domain reads NAGVMQNPRHLVRRRGQEARLRCSPMKGHSHVYWYRQLPEEGLKFMVYLQKENIIDESGMPKERFSAEFPKEGPSILRIQQVVRGDSAAYFCASSAAGAEDEQYFGPGTRLTVT.

The chain carries TRBV18 and TRBJ2-1; D might be TRBD2 (6 bases). Germline CDR1 KGHSH, CDR2 LQKENI. The CDR3 has 17 residues. V was trimmed by 4 bases and J by 2 bases, leaving 18 bases between them. The chain's CDR3 is CASSLRRWDLTYNEQFF. For the CDR3, the DNA is TGTGCCAGCTCACTAAGGCGTTGGGACTTGACCTACAATGAGCAGTTCTTC.

J is TRBJ1-2 and V is TRBV28; unclear D gene. The CDR3 spans 14 residues. Trimming removed 6 bases from V and 4 bases from J, with 15 bases in between. Per germline, CDR1 MDHEN and CDR2 SYDVKM. The CDR3 DNA sequence: TGTGCCAGCAGCTCCCCTTTTGAAGGCTATGGCTACACCTTC. As protein: CASSSPFEGYGYTF.

The rearrangement links TRBV6-6 to TRBJ2-5, with D possibly being TRBD2 (7 bases). The CDR3 has 15 amino acids. V was pared by 2 bases and J by 1 base, with 11 bases between. The germline CDR1 and CDR2 sequences are MNHNY and SVGAGI (reference sequence). CDR3 DNA sequence: TGTGCCAGCAGTTACCCCCGGGGGGCCCAAGAGACCCAGTACTTC. Its protein is CASSYPRGAQETQYF.

The chain combines TRBV7-2 with TRBJ2-7; D gene uncertain. Trimming shortened V by 1 base and J by 3 bases, and 7 bases separated the two germline ends. CDR1 and CDR2 from the germline V gene are SGHTA and FQGNSA. The CDR3 is 13 residues long. CDR3 protein: CASSLVRYYEQYF. CDR3 sequence (DNA): TGTGCCAGCAGCTTAGTCAGGTACTACGAGCAGTACTTC. Full variable domain (outside the CDR3, taken from reference TRBV7-2 and TRBJ2-7): GAGVSQSPSNKVTEKGKDVELRCDPISGHTALYWYRQSLGQGLEFLIYFQGNSAPDKSGLPSDRFSAERTGGSVSTLTIQRTQQEDSAVYLCASSLVRYYEQYFGPGTRLTVT.

The chain carries TRBV7-6 and TRBJ2-7; D might be TRBD1 (6 bases). The CDR3 is made up of 13 amino acids. Looked up from germline, CDR1 is SGHVS and CDR2 is FNYEAQ. V lost 5 bases and J 2 bases, leaving 10 bases between the germline ends. The CDR3 nucleotides read TGTGCCAGCAGCACCCGGGACACCTACGAGCAGTACTTC. Protein product: CASSTRDTYEQYF.

In this sample, this clone turned up a few times. CDR3 protein: CASSLLGGLGELFF. CDR3 bases: TGTGCCAGCAGCCTGTTAGGGGGCTTGGGGGAGCTGTTTTTT. The chain employs TRBV25-1 and TRBJ2-2; 7 nucleotides align to TRBD1. The CDR3 has 14 amino acids. Trimming took 6 bases from V and 8 from J; bases not matched to a gene: 9. From germline, CDR1 is MGHDK and CDR2 SYGVNS.

The chain couples TRBV28 to TRBJ2-7; tentatively, D is TRBD1 or TRBD2 (5 bases each). Germline values: CDR1 MDHEN, CDR2 SYDVKM. V lost 5 bases and J lost 2, with 22 bases in between. CDR3 length: 17 amino acids. The CDR3 loop is CASSPNWGSGTPYEQYF. CDR3 nucleotides: TGTGCCAGCAGTCCCAACTGGGGGTCGGGGACCCCCTACGAGCAGTACTTC.

Note on this clone: Other DNA sequences of this sample code for an identical CDR3. The V gene is TRBV5-1, the J gene TRBJ2-3; TRBD1 matches at 7 bases. CDR1 and CDR2 (germline): SGHRS, YFSETQ. Trimming at V came to 5 bases and at J to 1 base, leaving 7 bases not matched to a gene. CDR3 size: 15 residues. CDR3 DNA sequence: TGCGCCAGCAGTTCCGACAGGGCGGGCACAGATACGCAGTATTTT. Translation: CASSSDRAGTDTQYF. Drawing the rest from reference TRBV5-1 and TRBJ2-3, the complete variable domain is KAGVTQTPRYLIKTRGQQVTLSCSPISGHRSVSWYQQTPGQGLQFLFEYFSETQRNKGNFPGRFSGRQFSNSRSEMNVSTLELGDSALYLCASSSDRAGTDTQYFGPGTRLTVL.

The chain couples TRBV5-1 to TRBJ2-7, with D perhaps TRBD2 (6 bases). Per germline, CDR1 SGHRS and CDR2 YFSETQ. The ends were cut back, 3 bases at V and 6 bases at J, with 25 bases in the middle. The CDR3 runs to 17 residues. The CDR3 sequence: CASSSQMRGLPGSEQYF. The CDR3 region has the DNA TGCGCCAGCAGCTCGCAAATGCGGGGACTTCCGGGATCCGAGCAGTACTTC.

The chain employs TRBV4-2 and TRBJ1-5; a possible D gene is TRBD1 (6 bases). V was clipped by 7 bases and J by 4 bases, with 14 bases between them. Per germline, CDR1 LGHNA and CDR2 YNFKEQ. The CDR3 has 14 amino acids. The CDR3 region has the DNA TGTGCCAGCACCGCCAGGGGTGGGAATCAGCCCCAGCATTTT. This codes for CASTARGGNQPQHF.

The J gene is TRBJ1-5, the V gene TRBV12-5; no clear D. The CDR3 loop spans 13 amino acids. V shed 7 bases and J shed 0 bases, with 7 bases lying between them. Germline CDR1 LGHNT, CDR2 FRNRAP. CDR3 region: CASAPDSNQPQHF. The DNA of the CDR3 is TGTGCTAGTGCTCCGGATAGCAATCAGCCCCAGCATTTT.

On this clone itself: At the DNA level, this CDR3 is encoded by other sequences in the same sample as well. The V and J genes are TRBV5-8 and TRBJ2-1; 11 bases match TRBD2. Germline V CDR1 and CDR2: SGHTS, YDEGEE. The CDR3 is 15 residues long. V lost 4 bases and J lost 4; bases outside the gene matches: 4. The CDR3 region is CASSRGLADYNEQFF. The CDR3, as DNA: TGTGCCAGCAGCAGGGGACTAGCGGATTACAATGAGCAGTTCTTC.

This chain links TRBV5-1 with TRBJ2-2; 11 positions match TRBD2. This CDR3 contains 16 residues. Unmatched junction bases numbered 3, after V lost 4 bases and J lost 1 base. From germline, CDR1 is SGHRS and CDR2 YFSETQ. In DNA, the CDR3 is TGCGCCAGCAGCACTGGGACTAGCGGGAACACCGGGGAGCTGTTTTTT. Its protein is CASSTGTSGNTGELFF.

This clone was seen a few times. The genes are TRBV19 and TRBJ1-4; the D gene is possibly TRBD1 (5 bases). The V gene's germline CDR1 is LNHDA and CDR2 SQIVND (reference sequence). This CDR3 contains 15 residues. Between the trimmed V and J ends, which lost 8 bases and 1 base, there was a span of 14 bases. DNA for the CDR3: TGTGCCAGTGCCTCCCGGGGGAAAACTAATGAAAAACTGTTTTTT. Translated: CASASRGKTNEKLFF.

The genes are TRBV29-1 and TRBJ2-1; TRBD2 is a possible D gene (7 bases). This CDR3 is built from 12 residues. CDR1 SQVTM and CDR2 ANQGSEA come from the germline V gene. Trimming pared 8 bases from V and 7 bases from J, leaving 15 bases between. The CDR3 DNA reads as TGCAGCTCTAGCGGAGGGGGGAATGAGCAGTTCTTC. Its translation: CSSSGGGNEQFF.